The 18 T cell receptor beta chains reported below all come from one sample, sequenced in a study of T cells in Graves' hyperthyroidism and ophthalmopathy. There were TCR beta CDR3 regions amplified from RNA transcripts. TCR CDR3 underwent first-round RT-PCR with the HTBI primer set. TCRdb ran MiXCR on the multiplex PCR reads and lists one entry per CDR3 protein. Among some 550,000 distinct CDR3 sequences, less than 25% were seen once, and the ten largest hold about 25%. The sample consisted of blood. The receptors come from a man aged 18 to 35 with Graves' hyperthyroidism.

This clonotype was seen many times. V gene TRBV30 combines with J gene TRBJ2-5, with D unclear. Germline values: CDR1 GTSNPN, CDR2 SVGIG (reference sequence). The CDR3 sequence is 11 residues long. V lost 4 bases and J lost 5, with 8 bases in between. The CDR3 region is CAWTLGETQYF. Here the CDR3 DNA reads TGTGCCTGGACCCTGGGGGAGACCCAGTACTTC.

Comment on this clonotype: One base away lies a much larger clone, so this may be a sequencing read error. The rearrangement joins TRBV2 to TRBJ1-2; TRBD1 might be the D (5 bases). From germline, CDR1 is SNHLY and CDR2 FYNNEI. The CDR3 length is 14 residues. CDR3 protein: CASTFRDSLYGYIF. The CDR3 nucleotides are TGTGCCAGCACCTTCAGGGATAGCCTCTATGGCTACATCTTC.

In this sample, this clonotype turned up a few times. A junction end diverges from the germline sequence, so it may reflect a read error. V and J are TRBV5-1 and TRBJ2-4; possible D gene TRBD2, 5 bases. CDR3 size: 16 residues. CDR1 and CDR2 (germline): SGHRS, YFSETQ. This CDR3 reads CASSLVVGLAKNIKYF. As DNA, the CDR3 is TGCGCCAGCAGCTTGGTTGTTGGTCTAGCCAAAAACATTAAGTACTTC.

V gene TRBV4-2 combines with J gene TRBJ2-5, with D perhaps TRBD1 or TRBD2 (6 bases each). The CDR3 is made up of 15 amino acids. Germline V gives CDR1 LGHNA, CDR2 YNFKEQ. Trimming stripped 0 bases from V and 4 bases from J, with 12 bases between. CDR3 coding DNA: TGTGCCAGCAGCCAAGATGGGGGGCTAAGAGAGACCCAGTACTTC. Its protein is CASSQDGGLRETQYF.

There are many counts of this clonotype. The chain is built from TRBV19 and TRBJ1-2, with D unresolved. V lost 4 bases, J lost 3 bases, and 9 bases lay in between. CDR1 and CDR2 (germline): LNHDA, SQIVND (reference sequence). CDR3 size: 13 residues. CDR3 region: CASSTGWDYGYTF. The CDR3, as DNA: TGTGCCAGTAGTACGGGCTGGGACTATGGCTACACCTTC.

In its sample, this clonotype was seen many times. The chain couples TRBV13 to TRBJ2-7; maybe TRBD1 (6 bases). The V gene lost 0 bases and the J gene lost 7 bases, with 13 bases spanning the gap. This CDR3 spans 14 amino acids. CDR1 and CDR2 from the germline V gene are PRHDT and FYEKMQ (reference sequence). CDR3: CASSLGRGVGEQYF. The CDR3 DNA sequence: TGTGCCAGCAGCTTAGGCAGGGGAGTAGGGGAGCAGTACTTC. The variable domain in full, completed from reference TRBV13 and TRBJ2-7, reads AAGVIQSPRHLIKEKRETATLKCYPIPRHDTVYWYQQGPGQDPQFLISFYEKMQSDKGSIPDRFSAQQFSDYHSELNMSSLELGDSALYFCASSLGRGVGEQYFGPGTRLTVT.

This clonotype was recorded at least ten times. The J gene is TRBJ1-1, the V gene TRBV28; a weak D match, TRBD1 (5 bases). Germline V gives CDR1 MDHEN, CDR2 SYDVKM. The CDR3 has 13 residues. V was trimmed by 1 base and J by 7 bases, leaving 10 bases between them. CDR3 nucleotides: TGTGCCAGCAGTTTATTATCGGGACTTGAAGCTTTCTTT. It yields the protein CASSLLSGLEAFF.

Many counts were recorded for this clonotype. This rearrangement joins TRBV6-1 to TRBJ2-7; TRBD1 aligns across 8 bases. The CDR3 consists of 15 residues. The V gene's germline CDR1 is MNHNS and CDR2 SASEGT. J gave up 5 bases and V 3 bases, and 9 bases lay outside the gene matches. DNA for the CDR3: TGTGCCAGCAGTGATTACACCGGGACAGGTAACGAGCAGTACTTC. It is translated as CASSDYTGTGNEQYF.

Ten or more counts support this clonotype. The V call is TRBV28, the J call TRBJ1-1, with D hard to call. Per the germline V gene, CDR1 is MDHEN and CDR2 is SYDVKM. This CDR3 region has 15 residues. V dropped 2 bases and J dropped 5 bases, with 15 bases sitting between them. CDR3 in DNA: TGTGCCAGCAGTTTAATGGGAGTTGGGGAGACTGAAGCTTTCTTT. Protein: CASSLMGVGETEAFF.

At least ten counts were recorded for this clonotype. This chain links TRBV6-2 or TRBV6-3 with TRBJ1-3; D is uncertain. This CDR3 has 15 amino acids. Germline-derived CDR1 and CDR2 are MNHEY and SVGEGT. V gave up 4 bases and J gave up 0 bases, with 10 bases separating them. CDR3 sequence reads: CASSCSGVSGNTIYF. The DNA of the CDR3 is TGTGCCAGCAGTTGCTCCGGAGTCTCTGGAAACACCATATATTTT.

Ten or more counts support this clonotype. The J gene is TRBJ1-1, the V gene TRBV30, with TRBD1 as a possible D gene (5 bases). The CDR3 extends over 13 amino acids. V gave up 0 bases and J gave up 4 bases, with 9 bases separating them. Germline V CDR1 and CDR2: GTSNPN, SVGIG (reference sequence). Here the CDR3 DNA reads TGTGCCTGGAGTGTAAAGGGGACCACTGAAGCTTTCTTT. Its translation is CAWSVKGTTEAFF.

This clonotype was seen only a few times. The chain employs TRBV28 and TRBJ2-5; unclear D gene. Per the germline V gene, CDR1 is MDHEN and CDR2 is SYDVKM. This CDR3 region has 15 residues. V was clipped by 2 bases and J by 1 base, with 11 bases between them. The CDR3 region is CASSLGQESQETQYF. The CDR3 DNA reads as TGTGCCAGCAGTTTAGGTCAGGAGAGCCAAGAGACCCAGTACTTC.

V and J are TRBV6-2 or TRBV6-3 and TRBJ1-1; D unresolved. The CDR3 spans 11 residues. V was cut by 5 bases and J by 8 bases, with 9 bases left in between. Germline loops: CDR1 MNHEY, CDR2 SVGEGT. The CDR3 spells CASSNTAEAFF. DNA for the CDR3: TGTGCCAGCAGTAACACAGCCGAAGCTTTCTTT.

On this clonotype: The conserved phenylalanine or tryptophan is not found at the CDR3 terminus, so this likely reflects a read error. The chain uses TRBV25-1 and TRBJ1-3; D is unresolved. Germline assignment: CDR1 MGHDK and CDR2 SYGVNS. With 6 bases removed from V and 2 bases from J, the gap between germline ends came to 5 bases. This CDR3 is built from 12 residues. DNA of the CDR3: TGTGCCAGCAGCCTTCCTGGAAACACCATATATGTT. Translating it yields CASSLPGNTIYV.

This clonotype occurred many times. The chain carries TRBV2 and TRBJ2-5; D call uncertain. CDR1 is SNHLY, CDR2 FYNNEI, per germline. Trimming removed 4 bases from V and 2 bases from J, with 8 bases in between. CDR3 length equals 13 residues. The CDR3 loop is CASSVTAQETQYF. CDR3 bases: TGTGCCAGCAGTGTAACAGCTCAAGAGACCCAGTACTTC.

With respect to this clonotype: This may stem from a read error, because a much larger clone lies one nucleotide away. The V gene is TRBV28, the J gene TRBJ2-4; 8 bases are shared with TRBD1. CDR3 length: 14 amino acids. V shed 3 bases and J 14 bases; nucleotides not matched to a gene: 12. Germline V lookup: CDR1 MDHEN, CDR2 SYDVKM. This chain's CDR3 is CASSFFSGGLVKYF. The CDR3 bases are TGTGCCAGCAGTTTTTTCTCAGGGGGCCTCGTTAAGTACTTC.

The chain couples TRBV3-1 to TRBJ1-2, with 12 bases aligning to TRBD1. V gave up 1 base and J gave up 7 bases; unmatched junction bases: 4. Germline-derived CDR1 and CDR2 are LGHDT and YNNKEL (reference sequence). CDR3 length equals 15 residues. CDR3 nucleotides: TGTGCCAGCAGCCAAGGGGACAGGGGGCTTGCTGGCTACACCTTC. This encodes CASSQGDRGLAGYTF.

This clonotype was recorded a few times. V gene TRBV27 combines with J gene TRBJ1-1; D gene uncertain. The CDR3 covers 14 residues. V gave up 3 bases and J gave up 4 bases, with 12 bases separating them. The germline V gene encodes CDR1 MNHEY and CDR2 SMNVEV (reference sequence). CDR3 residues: CASSFRVGSTEAFF. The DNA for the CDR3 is TGTGCCAGCAGTTTTAGGGTTGGCAGCACTGAAGCTTTCTTT.